Listed below are T cell receptor beta chains from one sample, sequenced in a study of T cell changes during pregnancy in multiple sclerosis. Using immunoSEQ multiplex PCR, the repertoire was profiled, and TCRdb retains in-frame clones only, with some absent. The table records 55,000 to 85,000 clones, approximately 94% of them present only once. Sequencing used peripheral blood, obtained in the third trimester of pregnancy. All receptors derive from a female donor with multiple sclerosis, enrolled in a pregnancy study. Each CDR3 is given with its conserved first and last residue. The D gene is left open where the match is weak. Size is stated for part of the rows, as once, few or many counts, or as a class when the clone is expanded.

j_gene	d_gene	v_gene	abundance	CDR3nt	CDR3aa
TRBJ2-1	.	TRBV5-6	.	TGTGCCAGCAGCGTCATGGGGGGTAAGTCCTACAATGAGCAGTTCTTC	CASSVMGGKSYNEQFF
TRBJ1-1	.	TRBV5-1	.	TGCGCCAGCAGCTTGCTAGGGGATGATGAAGCTTTCTTT	CASSLLGDDEAFF
TRBJ1-4	.	TRBV19	.	TGTGCCACCGAGGGCCTTCGCGAAAAACTGTTTTTT	CATEGLREKLFF
TRBJ2-7	TRBD2	TRBV18	.	TGTGCCAGCTCACGACGTGGACTAGCGGGAGGAGGAGAGCAGTACTTC	CASSRRGLAGGGEQYF
TRBJ2-3	TRBD2	TRBV5-1	.	TGCGCCAGCAGCTTGGCCAAAGCGGGAAGCACAGATACGCAGTATTTT	CASSLAKAGSTDTQYF
TRBJ1-1	.	TRBV19	few	TGTGCCAGTAGTATCGGGGTGAACACTGAAGCTTTCTTT	CASSIGVNTEAFF
TRBJ2-5	TRBD1	TRBV5-6	.	TGTGCCAGCAGCTTCGGACAGGGGGGCCAAGAGACCCAGTACTTC	CASSFGQGGQETQYF
TRBJ2-3	TRBD2	TRBV6-4	.	TGTGCCAGCAGTGGCGGACTAGCTGATACGCAGTATTTT	CASSGGLADTQYF
TRBJ2-7	.	TRBV29-1	.	TGCAGCGTTGGTACAGGGTACCACCACGAGCAGTACTTC	CSVGTGYHHEQYF
TRBJ2-7	TRBD2	TRBV14	.	TGTGCCAGCAGCCAAGATATGTCGGGAGGCTACGAGCAATACTTC	CASSQDMSGGYEQYF
TRBJ2-3	.	TRBV28	.	TGTGCCAGCAGTTTACCCCCAGGTACATATACGCAGTATTTT	CASSLPPGTYTQYF
TRBJ2-7	.	TRBV10-1	.	TGCGCCAGCAGTGCAGTCATCTCGCTCGAGCAGTACTTC	CASSAVISLEQYF
TRBJ2-3	TRBD2	TRBV5-4	.	TGTGCCAGCAGCTTCGGGAGGACAGATACGCAGTATTTT	CASSFGRTDTQYF
TRBJ1-4	TRBD1	TRBV11-2	few	TGTGCCAGCAGATACCAGGGGGGTGAAAAACTGTTTTTT	CASRYQGGEKLFF
TRBJ2-1	TRBD2	TRBV5-1	.	TGCGCCAGCAGCTTGGGGTCCAGCGGGAGGGCAAATGAGCAGTTCTTC	CASSLGSSGRANEQFF
TRBJ2-3	.	TRBV4-1	.	TGCGCCAGCAGCCGATCAGACAAAACTCTCACAGATACGCAGTATTTT	CASSRSDKTLTDTQYF
TRBJ2-1	.	TRBV4-3	.	TGCGCCAGCAGCCAAAATGCGGGTAATGAGCAGTTCTTC	CASSQNAGNEQFF
TRBJ1-1	TRBD1	TRBV16	.	TGTGCCAGCAGACGGGACAGGGTGAACACTGAAGCTTTCTTT	CASRRDRVNTEAFF